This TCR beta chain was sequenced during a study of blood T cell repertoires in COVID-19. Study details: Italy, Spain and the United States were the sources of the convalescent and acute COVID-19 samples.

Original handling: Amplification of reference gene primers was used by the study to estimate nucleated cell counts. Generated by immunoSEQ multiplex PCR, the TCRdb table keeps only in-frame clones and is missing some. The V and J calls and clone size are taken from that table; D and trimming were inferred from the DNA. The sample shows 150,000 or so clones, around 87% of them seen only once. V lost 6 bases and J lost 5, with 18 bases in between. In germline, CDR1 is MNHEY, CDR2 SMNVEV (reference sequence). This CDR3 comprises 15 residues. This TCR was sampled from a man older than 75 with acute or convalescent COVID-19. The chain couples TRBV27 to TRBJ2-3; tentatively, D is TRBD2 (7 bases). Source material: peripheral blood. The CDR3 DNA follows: TGTGCCAGCAGCCTTGGGGGGGGGCGGCTAGATACGCAGTATTTT. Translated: CASSLGGGRLDTQYF.